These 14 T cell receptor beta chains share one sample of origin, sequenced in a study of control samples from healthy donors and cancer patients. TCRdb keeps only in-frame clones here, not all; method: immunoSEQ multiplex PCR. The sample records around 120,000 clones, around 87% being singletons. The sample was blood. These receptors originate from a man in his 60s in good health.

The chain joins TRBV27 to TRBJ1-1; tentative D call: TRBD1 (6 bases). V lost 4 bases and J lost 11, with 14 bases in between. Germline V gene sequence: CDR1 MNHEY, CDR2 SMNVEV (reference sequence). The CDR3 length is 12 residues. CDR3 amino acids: CASSSAGAHAFF. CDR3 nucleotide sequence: TGTGCCAGCAGTTCCGCGGGGGCGCACGCTTTCTTT.

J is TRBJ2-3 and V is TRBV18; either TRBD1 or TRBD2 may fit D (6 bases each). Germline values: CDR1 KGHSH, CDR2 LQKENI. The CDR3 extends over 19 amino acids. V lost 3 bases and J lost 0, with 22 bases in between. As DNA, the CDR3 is TGTGCCAGCTCACCCACGGGCCCGGGGGCCTCATCTAGCACAGATACGCAGTATTTT. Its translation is CASSPTGPGASSSTDTQYF.

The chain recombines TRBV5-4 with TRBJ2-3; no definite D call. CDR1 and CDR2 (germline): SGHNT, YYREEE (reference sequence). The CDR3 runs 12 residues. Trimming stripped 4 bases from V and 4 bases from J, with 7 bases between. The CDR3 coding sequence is TGTGCCAGCAGCGCTTTAGCAGATACGCAGTATTTT. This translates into CASSALADTQYF.

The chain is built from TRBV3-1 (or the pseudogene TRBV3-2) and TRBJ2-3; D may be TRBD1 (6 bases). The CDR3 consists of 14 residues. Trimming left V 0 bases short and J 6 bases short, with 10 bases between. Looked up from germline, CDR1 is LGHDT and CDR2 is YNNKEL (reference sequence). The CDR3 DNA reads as TGTGCCAGCAGCCAAGATATGGGGGCGGATACGCAGTATTTT. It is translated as CASSQDMGADTQYF.

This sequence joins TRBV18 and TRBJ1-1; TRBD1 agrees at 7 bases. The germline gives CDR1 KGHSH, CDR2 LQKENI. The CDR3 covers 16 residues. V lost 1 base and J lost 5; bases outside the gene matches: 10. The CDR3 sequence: CASSPLRGDYWTEAFF. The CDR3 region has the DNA TGTGCCAGCTCACCACTCAGGGGGGACTATTGGACTGAAGCTTTCTTT.

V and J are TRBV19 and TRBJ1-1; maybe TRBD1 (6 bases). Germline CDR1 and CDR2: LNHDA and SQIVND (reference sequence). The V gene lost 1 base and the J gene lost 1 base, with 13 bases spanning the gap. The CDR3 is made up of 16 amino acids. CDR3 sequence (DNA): TGTGCCAGTAGTATAGGTCACGGGGGGGCGAACACTGAAGCTTTCTTT. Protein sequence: CASSIGHGGANTEAFF.

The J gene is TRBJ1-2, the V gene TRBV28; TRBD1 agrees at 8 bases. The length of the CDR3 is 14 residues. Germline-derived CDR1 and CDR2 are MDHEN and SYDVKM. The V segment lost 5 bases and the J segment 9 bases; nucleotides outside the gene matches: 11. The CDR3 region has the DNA TGTGCCAGCAGTCCTGCCCCTTGGACAGGGAGCTACACCTTC. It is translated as CASSPAPWTGSYTF.

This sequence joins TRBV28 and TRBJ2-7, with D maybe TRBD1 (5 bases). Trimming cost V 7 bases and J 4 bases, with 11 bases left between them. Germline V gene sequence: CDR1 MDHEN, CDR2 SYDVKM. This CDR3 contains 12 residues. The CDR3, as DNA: TGTGCCAGCAAACAGGCTCCTTACGAGCAGTACTTC. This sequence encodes CASKQAPYEQYF.

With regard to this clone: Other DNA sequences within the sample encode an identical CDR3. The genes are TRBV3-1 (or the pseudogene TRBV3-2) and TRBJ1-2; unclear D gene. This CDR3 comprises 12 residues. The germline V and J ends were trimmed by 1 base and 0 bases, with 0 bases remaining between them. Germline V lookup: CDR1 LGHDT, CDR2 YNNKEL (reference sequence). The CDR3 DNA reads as TGTGCCAGCAGCCAAGCTAACTATGGCTACACCTTC. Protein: CASSQANYGYTF.

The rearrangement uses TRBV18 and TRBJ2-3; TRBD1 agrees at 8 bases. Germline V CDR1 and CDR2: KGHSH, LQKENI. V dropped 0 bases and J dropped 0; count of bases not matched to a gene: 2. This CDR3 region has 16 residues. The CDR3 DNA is TGTGCCAGCTCACCACCGGGACAGGCTAGCACAGATACGCAGTATTTT. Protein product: CASSPPGQASTDTQYF.

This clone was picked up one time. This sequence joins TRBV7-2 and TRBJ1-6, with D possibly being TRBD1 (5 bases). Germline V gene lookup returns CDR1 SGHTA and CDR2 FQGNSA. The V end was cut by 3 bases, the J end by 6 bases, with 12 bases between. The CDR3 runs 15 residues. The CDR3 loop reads CASSFSAGLNSPLHF. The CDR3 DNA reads TGTGCCAGCAGCTTCTCTGCAGGGCTTAATTCACCCCTCCACTTT.

Here the CDR3 reads CASGLDRGRADTQYF. The CDR3 DNA is TGTGCCAGTGGGCTAGACAGGGGGCGCGCAGATACGCAGTATTTT. The V and J genes are TRBV19 and TRBJ2-3, with TRBD1 identical over 10 bases. Germline CDR1 reads LNHDA; CDR2 reads SQIVND (reference sequence). This CDR3 is 15 amino acids long. The V and J ends lost 8 bases and 4 bases, in that order; junction bases with no gene match: 9. The variable domain in full, with the rest retrieved from reference TRBV19 and TRBJ2-3, is DGGITQSPKYLFRKEGQNVTLSCEQNLNHDAMYWYRQDPGQGLRLIYYSQIVNDFQKGDIAEGYSVSREKKESFPLTVTSAQKNPTAFYLCASGLDRGRADTQYFGPGTRLTVL.

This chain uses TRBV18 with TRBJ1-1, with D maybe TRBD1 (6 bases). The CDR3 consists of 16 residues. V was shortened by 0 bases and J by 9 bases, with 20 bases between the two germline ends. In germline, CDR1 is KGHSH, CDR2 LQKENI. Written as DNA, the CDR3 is TGTGCCAGCTCACCACCCCTTGTGCGGAGGGGGAGTCAAGCTTTCTTT. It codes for CASSPPLVRRGSQAFF.

The CDR3 DNA reads TGTGCCAGCATGGCAGGGAAGGGCGTGGAGGAAAAACTGTTTTTT. Amino acid sequence: CASMAGKGVEEKLFF. The chain recombines TRBV6-6 with TRBJ1-4, with D tentatively TRBD1 (5 bases). CDR1 MNHNY and CDR2 SVGAGI come from the germline V gene (reference sequence). Trimming shortened V by 7 bases and J by 8 bases, and 20 bases separated the two germline ends. This CDR3 is 15 amino acids long.